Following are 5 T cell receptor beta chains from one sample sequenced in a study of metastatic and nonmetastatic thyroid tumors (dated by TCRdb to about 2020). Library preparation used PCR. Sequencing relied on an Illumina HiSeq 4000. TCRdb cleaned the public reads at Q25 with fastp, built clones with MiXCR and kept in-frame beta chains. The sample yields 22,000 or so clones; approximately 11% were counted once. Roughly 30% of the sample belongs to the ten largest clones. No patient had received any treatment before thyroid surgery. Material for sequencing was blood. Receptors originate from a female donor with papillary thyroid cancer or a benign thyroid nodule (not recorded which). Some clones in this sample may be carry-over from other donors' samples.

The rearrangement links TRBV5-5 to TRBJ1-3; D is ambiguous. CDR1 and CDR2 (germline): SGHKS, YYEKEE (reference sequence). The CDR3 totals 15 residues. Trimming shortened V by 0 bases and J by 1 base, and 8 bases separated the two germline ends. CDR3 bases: TGTGCCAGCAGCTTGGTCTCCTCTTCTGGAAACACCATATATTTT. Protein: CASSLVSSSGNTIYF.

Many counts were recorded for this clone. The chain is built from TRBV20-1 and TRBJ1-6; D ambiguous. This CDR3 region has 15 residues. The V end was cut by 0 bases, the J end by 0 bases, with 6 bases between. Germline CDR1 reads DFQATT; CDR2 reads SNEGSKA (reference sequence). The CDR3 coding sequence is TGCAGTGCTAGAGACCCGAGCTCCTATAATTCACCCCTCCACTTT. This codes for CSARDPSSYNSPLHF.

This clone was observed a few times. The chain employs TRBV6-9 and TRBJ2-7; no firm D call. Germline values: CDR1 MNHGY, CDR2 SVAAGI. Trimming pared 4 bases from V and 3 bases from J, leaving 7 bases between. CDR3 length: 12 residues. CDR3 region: CASSWWGYEQYF. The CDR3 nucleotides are TGTGCCAGCAGTTGGTGGGGCTACGAGCAGTACTTC.

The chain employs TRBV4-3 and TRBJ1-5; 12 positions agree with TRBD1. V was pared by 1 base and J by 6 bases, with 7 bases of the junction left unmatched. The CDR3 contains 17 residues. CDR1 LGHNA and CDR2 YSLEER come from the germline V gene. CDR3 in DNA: TGCGCCAGCAGCCAAGGCCTTGGGACAGGGGGCGGTCAGCCCCAGCATTTT. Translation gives CASSQGLGTGGGQPQHF.

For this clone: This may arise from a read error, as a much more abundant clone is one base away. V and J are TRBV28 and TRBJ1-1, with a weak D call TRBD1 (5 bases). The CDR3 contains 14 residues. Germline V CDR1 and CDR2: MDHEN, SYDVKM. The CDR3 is CASSLKGYGTESLF. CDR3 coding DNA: TGTGCCAGCAGTCTCAAAGGCTATGGGACTGAATCTCTCTTT.